The subject of this entry is one T cell receptor (beta chain). A multiplex PCR was run with 60 Vbeta primers and 13 Jbeta primers. TCRdb's table, derived via immunoSEQ multiplex PCR, lists solely in-frame clones and lacks some. This table holds roughly 140,000 clones, 55% to 70% found once. V was clipped by 4 bases and J by 9 bases, with 10 bases between them. The CDR3 contains 13 residues. Per the germline V gene, CDR1 is LNHDA and CDR2 is SQIVND (reference sequence). This sample is part of a study of cytomegalovirus exposure and HLA in healthy donors. Input material: PBMCs. The chain carries TRBV19 and TRBJ1-6; tentative D call: TRBD1 (6 bases). The receptor was isolated from a woman in her fifties or sixties in good health and CMV-seropositive. The CDR3 DNA sequence: TGTGCCAGTAGTAGGCAGGGGAGTTCACCCCTCCACTTT. Translated, it gives CASSRQGSSPLHF.